The 27 T cell receptor beta chains below all came from one sample that was sequenced in a study of shared clonotypes between healthy human individuals. Sequencing used immunoSEQ multiplex PCR; TCRdb keeps in-frame clones, though not all of them. The table includes millions of clones, approximately 95% detected once. The sequenced material came from naive CD4+ T cells from PBMCs. Subset specified: CD45RA+ positively selected. All receptors come from a man between 18 and 29 years old in good health. Some clones in this sample may be carry-over from other donors' samples.

Only one count was recorded for this clone. V is TRBV10-3 and J is TRBJ1-4; TRBD1 matches at 7 bases. The germline CDR1 and CDR2 sequences are ENHRY and SYGVKD. With 5 bases clipped from V and 8 bases from J, the junction kept 17 bases outside the gene matches. The length of the CDR3 is 17 residues. CDR3 sequence: CAISRQGGFTRTEKLFF. The CDR3, as DNA: TGTGCCATCAGTAGACAGGGCGGGTTCACAAGGACCGAAAAACTGTTTTTT.

The chain carries TRBV27 and TRBJ1-4, with TRBD1 as a possible D gene (6 bases). The CDR3 consists of 17 residues. V lost 6 bases and J 1 base, leaving 18 bases between the germline ends. Germline V CDR1 and CDR2: MNHEY, SMNVEV (reference sequence). The CDR3 spells CASRATGRVLTNEKLFF. The CDR3 bases are TGTGCCAGCAGGGCGACAGGCCGCGTACTAACTAATGAAAAACTGTTTTTT.

V gene TRBV2 combines with J gene TRBJ2-1, with D maybe TRBD2 (5 bases). CDR3 size: 14 residues. The germline V and J ends were trimmed by 3 bases and 0 bases, with 6 bases remaining between them. CDR1 is SNHLY, CDR2 FYNNEI, per germline. CDR3 DNA sequence: TGTGCCAGCAGTGAGCTAGCCTCCTACAATGAGCAGTTCTTC. As protein: CASSELASYNEQFF.

This chain connects TRBV5-4 to TRBJ1-4; a weak D match, TRBD1 (5 bases). V dropped 4 bases and J dropped 8 bases, with 15 bases sitting between them. Germline-derived CDR1 and CDR2 are SGHNT and YYREEE (reference sequence). The CDR3 totals 14 residues. Written as DNA, the CDR3 is TGTGCCAGCAGCGCACTCGGCGGGGGGGAAAAACTGTTTTTT. It translates to CASSALGGGEKLFF.

The chain is built from TRBV10-3 and TRBJ2-1; TRBD2 agrees at 10 bases. After removal of 4 bases from V and 6 bases from J, the junction contained 3 bases not matched to a gene. CDR1 is ENHRY and CDR2 is SYGVKD in the germline V gene. The CDR3 runs to 14 residues. CDR3 in amino acids: CAISVSSGSNEQFF. The CDR3 region has the DNA TGTGCCATCAGTGTATCTAGCGGGAGCAATGAGCAGTTCTTC.

This chain links TRBV20-1 with TRBJ2-1, with D unclear. From germline, CDR1 is DFQATT and CDR2 SNEGSKA (reference sequence). V lost 5 bases to trimming and J lost 9 bases, with 8 bases between them. The CDR3 is made up of 10 amino acids. The CDR3 DNA is TGCAGTGCTGCCCCGTTTGAGCAGTTCTTC. Its translation: CSAAPFEQFF.

The chain carries TRBV7-3 and TRBJ2-3; TRBD1 is a possible D gene (6 bases). Trimming took 2 bases from V and 5 from J, leaving 11 bases between them. The CDR3 runs 14 residues. CDR1 and CDR2 from the germline V gene are SGHTA and FQGTGA. The CDR3 nucleotides read TGTGCCAGCAGCTTACCAGGGGCGGGAGATACGCAGTATTTT. It encodes CASSLPGAGDTQYF.

This chain connects TRBV5-1 to TRBJ1-2, with TRBD1 identical over 10 bases. There are 13 residues in the CDR3. Trimming removed 4 bases from V and 8 bases from J; junction bases left unmatched: 5. Germline CDR1 is SGHRS and CDR2 is YFSETQ. The CDR3 sequence is CASSRRDRGGYTF. As DNA, the CDR3 is TGCGCCAGCAGCCGCCGGGACAGGGGCGGCTACACCTTC.

This clone was found once. The chain links TRBV28 to TRBJ1-2; 10 bases are a match to TRBD1. CDR3 length: 14 residues. Per germline, CDR1 MDHEN and CDR2 SYDVKM. The ends lost 6 bases at V and 8 bases at J; junction bases unmatched: 9. CDR3 protein: CASRPGTGVRGYTF. CDR3 coding DNA: TGTGCCAGCAGACCAGGGACAGGGGTTCGGGGCTACACCTTC.

A remark on this clone: Other DNA variants within this sample encode the same CDR3. The V and J genes are TRBV5-1 and TRBJ2-7; 8 nucleotides match TRBD1. Trimming removed 4 bases from V and 0 bases from J; junction bases left unmatched: 6. Germline loops: CDR1 SGHRS, CDR2 YFSETQ. The CDR3 is 15 residues long. CDR3 residues: CASSVGDRYSYEQYF. Written as DNA, the CDR3 is TGCGCCAGCAGCGTGGGGGACAGGTACTCCTACGAGCAGTACTTC. Filled out from reference TRBV5-1 and TRBJ2-7, the complete variable domain reads KAGVTQTPRYLIKTRGQQVTLSCSPISGHRSVSWYQQTPGQGLQFLFEYFSETQRNKGNFPGRFSGRQFSNSRSEMNVSTLELGDSALYLCASSVGDRYSYEQYFGPGTRLTVT.

The CDR3 DNA reads TGCGCCAGCAGCCCGCGGGAAGGACCCATCAATGAGCAGTTCTTC. Translating gives CASSPREGPINEQFF. This chain joins TRBV5-1 and TRBJ2-1; a weak D match, TRBD2 (6 bases). Germline V gene data show CDR1 as SGHRS and CDR2 as YFSETQ. The CDR3 runs to 15 residues. Trimming pared 4 bases from V and 6 bases from J, leaving 17 bases between.

This chain connects TRBV2 to TRBJ1-5; D gene uncertain. The V and J ends lost 0 bases and 2 bases respectively, with 8 bases between them. This CDR3 has 15 residues. The germline CDR1 and CDR2 sequences are SNHLY and FYNNEI. Here the CDR3 reads CASSEADSGNQPQHF. DNA for the CDR3: TGTGCCAGCAGTGAAGCAGATAGCGGCAATCAGCCCCAGCATTTT.

This clone has only a few counts. The rearrangement uses TRBV6-5 and TRBJ2-4; weak D call: TRBD2 (6 bases). The CDR3 length is 14 residues. Deletions cut 9 bases from V and 8 bases from J, with 20 bases between. Germline values: CDR1 MNHEY, CDR2 SVGAGI. The CDR3 loop is CASRVLRRADIQYF. DNA of the CDR3: TGTGCCAGTCGCGTACTCCGGAGGGCGGACATTCAGTACTTC.

A note on this clone: Other DNA sequences of this sample code for an identical CDR3. The chain employs TRBV7-2 and TRBJ2-7; D possibly corresponds to TRBD2 (5 bases). Germline CDR1 reads SGHTA; CDR2 reads FQGNSA. V lost 1 base, J lost 0 bases, and 13 bases lay in between. The CDR3 runs to 16 residues. CDR3 coding DNA: TGTGCCAGCAGCTTAGGGCTAGCTGGCAGCTCCTACGAGCAGTACTTC. This translates into CASSLGLAGSSYEQYF.

The chain has TRBV19 and TRBJ1-4; D uncertain. Trimming took 3 bases from V and 0 from J, leaving 8 bases between them. The germline V gene has CDR1 LNHDA and CDR2 SQIVND (reference sequence). The CDR3 length is 15 residues. The CDR3 region is CASSIPTATNEKLFF. In DNA form, the CDR3 reads TGTGCCAGTAGTATCCCGACCGCAACTAATGAAAAACTGTTTTTT.

The V gene is TRBV6-1, the J gene TRBJ2-7, with 7 nucleotides matching TRBD1. This CDR3 region has 11 residues. The germline CDR1 and CDR2 sequences are MNHNS and SASEGT. With 10 bases clipped from V and 7 bases from J, the junction kept 7 bases outside the gene matches. The CDR3 coding sequence is TGTGCCAACGATACAGGGGAAGAGCAGTACTTC. Its protein is CANDTGEEQYF.

The gene calls are TRBV4-1 and TRBJ2-7; 10 bases map to TRBD2. This CDR3 is built from 15 residues. Germline assignment: CDR1 MGHRA and CDR2 YSYEKL. Trimming at V came to 0 bases and at J to 4 bases, leaving 3 bases not matched to a gene. Here the CDR3 DNA reads TGCGCCAGCAGCCAAGAGCTAGCGGGAGAGTACGAGCAGTACTTC. It codes for CASSQELAGEYEQYF.

The chain has TRBV28 and TRBJ1-4; D is ambiguous. Germline V gene data show CDR1 as MDHEN and CDR2 as SYDVKM. The CDR3 spans 15 residues. The ends were cut back, 5 bases at V and 2 bases at J, with 12 bases in the middle. The CDR3 sequence is CASSLRLGTNEKLFF. The CDR3 DNA is TGTGCCAGCAGTCTTCGACTGGGGACTAATGAAAAACTGTTTTTT. Together with reference TRBV28 and TRBJ1-4, the CDR3 gives the full variable domain: DVKVTQSSRYLVKRTGEKVFLECVQDMDHENMFWYRQDPGLGLRLIYFSYDVKMKEKGDIPEGYSVSREKKERFSLILESASTNQTSMYLCASSLRLGTNEKLFFGSGTQLSVL.

This chain joins TRBV11-2 and TRBJ2-1; tentative D call: TRBD1 (6 bases). The length of the CDR3 is 16 residues. Germline V lookup: CDR1 SGHAT, CDR2 FQNNGV. The ends were cut back, 5 bases at V and 1 base at J, with 15 bases in the middle. This CDR3 reads CASSPRTAGSYNEQFF. The CDR3 nucleotides read TGTGCCAGCAGCCCCCGGACAGCCGGGTCCTACAATGAGCAGTTCTTC.

This rearrangement joins TRBV5-1 to TRBJ2-7; 8 bases are shared with TRBD1. Per the germline V gene, CDR1 is SGHRS and CDR2 is YFSETQ. The CDR3 loop spans 16 amino acids. With 4 bases clipped from V and 0 bases from J, the junction kept 9 bases outside the gene matches. The CDR3 loop reads CASSPQPRGPSYEQYF. CDR3 DNA sequence: TGCGCCAGCAGCCCTCAACCCAGGGGGCCCTCCTACGAGCAGTACTTC.

The chain uses TRBV12-2 and TRBJ2-5; TRBD1, as called in the table, went unchecked against the DNA. TRBV12-2 is flagged as a pseudogene. The CDR3 totals 16 residues. CDR3 protein: CASPLRKETGRNSNNF. CDR3 sequence (DNA): TGTGCAAGCCCCCTGAGAAAAGAGACCGGTCGTAACAGTAACAACTTC.

In DNA, the CDR3 is TGTGCCAGCGCCGGGACAACGAACACCGGGGAGCTGTTTTTT. Its protein product is CASAGTTNTGELFF. The chain is built from TRBV10-3 and TRBJ2-2, with D tentatively TRBD1 (6 bases). Germline-derived CDR1 and CDR2 are ENHRY and SYGVKD. The V gene lost 10 bases and the J gene lost 0 bases, with 12 bases spanning the gap. The CDR3 totals 14 residues.

V usage is TRBV28 and J usage is TRBJ1-1, with TRBD1 as a possible D gene (6 bases). In germline, CDR1 is MDHEN, CDR2 SYDVKM. V lost 1 base and J lost 4, with 10 bases in between. The CDR3 contains 14 residues. For the CDR3, the DNA is TGTGCCAGCAGTTTATTAAGGGACACCACTGAAGCTTTCTTT. This translates into CASSLLRDTTEAFF.

The chain combines TRBV28 with TRBJ2-6, with 7 bases lining up with TRBD1. The CDR3 is 16 amino acids. V gave up 4 bases and J gave up 5 bases; unmatched junction bases: 8. In germline, CDR1 is MDHEN, CDR2 SYDVKM. The CDR3 DNA reads TGTGCCAGCAGTTATGGCAGGGGGAAAAGGGCCAACGTCCTGACTTTC. Translating it yields CASSYGRGKRANVLTF.

Comments on this clone: At the DNA level, this CDR3 is encoded by other sequences in the same sample as well. The CDR3 spells CASSIERGQPQHF. CDR3 DNA sequence: TGTGCCAGTAGTATAGAAAGGGGTCAGCCCCAGCATTTT. The chain joins TRBV19 to TRBJ1-5; D is perhaps TRBD1 (5 bases). The CDR3 is made up of 13 amino acids. Germline CDR1 LNHDA, CDR2 SQIVND (reference sequence). With 0 bases removed from V and 6 bases from J, the gap between germline ends came to 6 bases.

This clone was recorded only once. This chain connects TRBV5-1 to TRBJ1-2; D gene unclear. Deletions cut 2 bases from V and 8 bases from J, with 10 bases between. There are 12 residues in the CDR3. The germline gives CDR1 SGHRS, CDR2 YFSETQ. The CDR3: CASSFDKWGYTF. The DNA for the CDR3 is TGCGCCAGCAGCTTTGATAAATGGGGCTACACCTTC.

The chain has TRBV10-3 and TRBJ2-5; D call uncertain. Trimming took 1 base from V and 2 from J, leaving 5 bases between them. This CDR3 has 13 residues. In germline, CDR1 is ENHRY, CDR2 SYGVKD. For the CDR3, the DNA is TGTGCCATCAGTGAGTACACTCAAGAGACCCAGTACTTC. This sequence encodes CAISEYTQETQYF.